This is a list of T cell receptor beta chains from one sample in a study of TIL therapy for anti-PD-1-resistant metastatic lung cancer. Method: immunoSEQ multiplex PCR; TCRdb's copy keeps in-frame clones and lacks some. The sample holds more than 5,500 clones, about 61% seen once. This material consisted of tumor tissue, taken at baseline. The receptors derive from a person between 25 and 80 years old with non-small cell lung cancer. CDR3s include the opening cysteine and the closing phenylalanine or tryptophan. A D gene is named only where the DNA matches it firmly. Size values are once, few and many counts, or a class for expanded clones, and some rows have none.

clone size: .
CDR3 length: 14
V gene: TRBV5-4
D gene: .
J gene: TRBJ2-7
CDR3 DNA: TGTGCCAGCAGCGTGGAGGGGGGATTGAGCGAGCAGTACTTC
CDR3 protein: CASSVEGGLSEQYF

clone size: .
CDR3 length: 15
V gene: TRBV5-6
D gene: .
J gene: TRBJ1-5
CDR3 DNA: TGTGCCAGCAGCTCGGGGGCGCCCGGCAATCAGCCCCAGCATTTT
CDR3 protein: CASSSGAPGNQPQHF

clone size: few
CDR3 length: 14
V gene: TRBV5-4
D gene: .
J gene: TRBJ1-2
CDR3 DNA: TGTGCCAGCAGCTCCCAAGCCCTTAACTATGGCTACACCTTC
CDR3 protein: CASSSQALNYGYTF

clone size: .
CDR3 length: 16
V gene: TRBV6-6
D gene: TRBD1
J gene: TRBJ1-2
CDR3 DNA: TGTGCCAGCAGTTACTCTCCTCAGACAGGGATTGATGGCTACACCTTC
CDR3 protein: CASSYSPQTGIDGYTF

clone size: .
CDR3 length: 14
V gene: TRBV11-2
D gene: .
J gene: TRBJ1-4
CDR3 DNA: TGTGCCAGCAGCCGTGACAGGTCTGCGGAAAAACTGTTTTTT
CDR3 protein: CASSRDRSAEKLFF

clone size: .
CDR3 length: 13
V gene: TRBV9
D gene: .
J gene: TRBJ1-5
CDR3 DNA: TGTGCCAGCGGTGGGGGGGGCAATCAGCCCCAGCATTTT
CDR3 protein: CASGGGGNQPQHF

clone size: few
CDR3 length: 17
V gene: TRBV4-1
D gene: TRBD2
J gene: TRBJ2-7
CDR3 DNA: TGCGCCAGCAGCCCGGGACTAGCGGGAGGGTCCGCCTACGAGCAGTACTTC
CDR3 protein: CASSPGLAGGSAYEQYF

clone size: .
CDR3 length: 17
V gene: TRBV19
D gene: TRBD2
J gene: TRBJ2-1
CDR3 DNA: TGTGCCAGTAGTATCCGGAGCGGGAGGATTGGAAACAATGAGCAGTTCTTC
CDR3 protein: CASSIRSGRIGNNEQFF

clone size: few
CDR3 length: 15
V gene: TRBV7-2
D gene: .
J gene: TRBJ1-6
CDR3 DNA: TGTGCCAGCAGCTTACCTGCTGGAGATAATTCACCCCTCCACTTT
CDR3 protein: CASSLPAGDNSPLHF

clone size: .
CDR3 length: 14
V gene: TRBV19
D gene: .
J gene: TRBJ2-7
CDR3 DNA: TGTGCCAGTAGTGAGGGACGGATTCCCTACGAGCAGTACTTC
CDR3 protein: CASSEGRIPYEQYF

clone size: .
CDR3 length: 14
V gene: TRBV19
D gene: TRBD1
J gene: TRBJ1-2
CDR3 DNA: TGTGCCAGTGGGTCCCGGGACAGGTTCTATGGCTACACCTTC
CDR3 protein: CASGSRDRFYGYTF